The 15 T cell receptor beta chains given below trace back to one sample, sequenced in a study of OX40 agonist ivuxolimab in advanced cancers. The method was immunoSEQ multiplex PCR; TCRdb's version includes in-frame clones alone and lacks a portion of them. The sample consists of 84,000 or so clones, about 93% of them appearing once. The input for sequencing was CD4+ or CD8+ T cells sorted from blood, taken in a trial of the OX40 agonist ivuxolimab. The receptors stem from an adult with an advanced solid tumor such as melanoma, head and neck, liver or kidney cancer.

This chain uses TRBV7-3 with TRBJ2-7, with D possibly being TRBD2 (5 bases). From germline, CDR1 is SGHTA and CDR2 FQGTGA. The CDR3 loop spans 14 amino acids. V was cut by 4 bases and J by 0 bases, with 10 bases left in between. CDR3 residues: CASSYDRGSYEQYF. The CDR3 nucleotides read TGTGCCAGCAGCTACGACCGGGGCTCCTACGAGCAGTACTTC. Full variable domain (missing parts from reference TRBV7-3 and TRBJ2-7): GAGVSQTPSNKVTEKGKYVELRCDPISGHTALYWYRQSLGQGPEFLIYFQGTGAADDSGLPNDRFFAVRPEGSVSTLKIQRTERGDSAVYLCASSYDRGSYEQYFGPGTRLTVT.

Notes on this clone: An end of the junction does not agree with germline; a read error may underlie this. The chain uses TRBV4-3 and TRBJ2-1; TRBD2 agrees at 12 bases. CDR1 is LGHNA, CDR2 YSLEER, per germline. The CDR3 is made up of 14 amino acids. CDR3 region: CASSQDLLTSGSLF. CDR3 DNA sequence: TGCGCCAGCAGCCAAGACCTCTTGACTAGCGGGAGTCTCTTC.

The chain couples TRBV5-6 to TRBJ1-6; 8 bases line up with TRBD1. The germline gives CDR1 SGHDT, CDR2 YYEEEE. The junction had 16 bases not matched to a gene; V was cut back by 3 bases and J by 8 bases. CDR3 size: 18 residues. The CDR3 sequence is CASSSWPGQEFGDSPLHF. In DNA, the CDR3 is TGTGCCAGCAGCTCCTGGCCGGGACAGGAGTTTGGGGATTCACCCCTCCACTTT.

The V and J genes are TRBV4-3 and TRBJ2-1; the D is unclear. CDR1 is LGHNA and CDR2 is YSLEER in the germline V gene. The CDR3 is made up of 14 amino acids. V lost 0 bases to trimming and J lost 10 bases, with 13 bases between them. This CDR3 is CASSQEGRATEQFF. The CDR3 DNA sequence: TGCGCCAGCAGCCAAGAAGGCAGAGCTACGGAGCAGTTCTTC.

This sequence joins TRBV11-2 and TRBJ2-7; D possibly corresponds to TRBD2 (5 bases). The CDR3 has 13 residues. Germline-derived CDR1 and CDR2 are SGHAT and FQNNGV. V shed 3 bases and J shed 3 bases, with 9 bases lying between them. In DNA form, the CDR3 reads TGTGCCAGCAGCTTCGGGGATCTCTACGAGCAGTACTTC. Its protein is CASSFGDLYEQYF.

This chain connects TRBV27 to TRBJ2-4; D remains ambiguous. Germline V CDR1 and CDR2: MNHEY, SMNVEV (reference sequence). V was shortened by 5 bases and J by 1 base, with 15 bases between the two germline ends. The CDR3 runs 16 residues. CDR3 amino acids: CASSPPVSSAKNIQYF. Written as DNA, the CDR3 is TGTGCCAGCAGTCCCCCCGTGAGTTCGGCCAAAAACATTCAGTACTTC.

This chain joins TRBV28 and TRBJ2-7, with unresolved D. This CDR3 spans 14 amino acids. Trimming took off 2 bases at V and 2 bases at J, with 10 bases between the two ends. Looked up from germline, CDR1 is MDHEN and CDR2 is SYDVKM. The CDR3 region has the DNA TGTGCCAGCAGTTTAGGACGGACGACCTACGAGCAGTACTTC. Protein product: CASSLGRTTYEQYF.

The chain carries TRBV6-5 and TRBJ2-1; TRBD1 aligns across 8 bases. With 0 bases clipped from V and 8 bases from J, the junction kept 9 bases outside the gene matches. Germline V gives CDR1 MNHEY, CDR2 SVGAGI. This CDR3 has 16 residues. CDR3 coding DNA: TGTGCCAGCAGTTACTCGACCCTTCCAGGGGGCGATGAGCAGTTCTTC. This encodes CASSYSTLPGGDEQFF.

The rearrangement links TRBV5-4 to TRBJ2-7; 7 bases are shared with TRBD2. The CDR3 contains 17 residues. In germline, CDR1 is SGHNT, CDR2 YYREEE (reference sequence). Trimming took 4 bases from V and 1 from J; bases not matched to a gene: 14. The CDR3 nucleotides are TGTGCCAGCAGCCCGGAAGAGGGTAGCGGGTCTTCCTACGAGCAGTACTTC. Translating it yields CASSPEEGSGSSYEQYF.

The rearrangement joins TRBV5-1 to TRBJ2-3; 12 bases line up with TRBD2. This CDR3 is built from 16 residues. V gave up 3 bases and J gave up 0 bases; unmatched junction bases: 2. Germline V gives CDR1 SGHRS, CDR2 YFSETQ. The chain's CDR3 is CASSSTSGRSTDTQYF. CDR3 coding DNA: TGCGCCAGCAGCTCAACTAGCGGGAGGAGCACAGATACGCAGTATTTT.

The chain recombines TRBV29-1 with TRBJ2-1; the match to TRBD2 covers 10 bases. Germline values: CDR1 SQVTM, CDR2 ANQGSEA. The J segment lost 8 bases and the V segment lost 4 bases, leaving 8 bases of the junction unmatched. CDR3 length: 14 residues. The CDR3 loop is CSVVLAGAVDEQFF. In DNA, the CDR3 is TGCAGCGTTGTTCTAGCGGGAGCCGTAGATGAGCAGTTCTTC.

This chain links TRBV4-1 with TRBJ2-3, with TRBD2 matching 8 bases. Per the germline V gene, CDR1 is MGHRA and CDR2 is YSYEKL. The CDR3 is 16 residues long. V was pared by 0 bases and J by 2 bases, with 4 bases of the junction left unmatched. CDR3 region: CASSQELAGLTDTQYF. The CDR3 DNA sequence: TGCGCCAGCAGCCAAGAGTTAGCGGGACTCACAGATACGCAGTATTTT.

This chain joins TRBV9 and TRBJ2-7; the D gene could be TRBD1 or TRBD2 (5 bases each). The V end was cut by 3 bases, the J end by 0 bases, with 10 bases between. Germline V gene data show CDR1 as SGDLS and CDR2 as YYNGEE. This CDR3 is built from 14 residues. CDR3 region: CASSGGSSSYEQYF. The CDR3 DNA follows: TGTGCCAGCAGCGGGGGGTCAAGCTCCTACGAGCAGTACTTC.

As to this clone: Sequence at one end of the junction differs from germline and may be a read error. The chain combines TRBV28 with TRBJ2-2, with TRBD2 matching 13 bases. The CDR3 is 17 amino acids. Germline V gene lookup returns CDR1 MDHEN and CDR2 SYDVKM. Here the CDR3 DNA reads TGTGCCAGCAGCCCCGGACTAGCGGGAGAGCGGCACCGGGGAGCTGTTTTT. It is translated as CASSPGLAGERHRGAVF.

The gene calls are TRBV30 and TRBJ1-1, with unresolved D. This CDR3 has 11 amino acids. Germline CDR1 reads GTSNPN; CDR2 reads SVGIG (reference sequence). V was pared by 8 bases and J by 0 bases, with 7 bases between. As DNA, the CDR3 is TGTGCCGGCTACATGAACACTGAAGCTTTCTTT. Translating it yields CAGYMNTEAFF. Together with reference TRBV30 and TRBJ1-1, the CDR3 gives the full variable domain: SQTIHQWPATLVQPVGSPLSLECTVEGTSNPNLYWYRQAAGRGLQLLFYSVGIGQISSEVPQNLSASRPQDRQFILSSKKLLLSDSGFYLCAGYMNTEAFFGQGTRLTVV.